This T cell receptor beta chain was recovered during a study of response to subunit inactivated influenza vaccine. Overall study results and limits: Authors suggested each seasonal flu vaccination may recruit only limited numbers of new T cells.

A few counts support this clonotype. Its cognate antigen is unknown. MiXCR, applied by TCRdb to the RT-PCR reads, yields one record per CDR3 protein. The profile covers more than 450,000 distinct CDR3 sequences, with approximately 10% appearing a single time and roughly 9.6% taken by the ten largest. The CDR3 loop spans 15 amino acids. CDR1 DFQATT and CDR2 SNEGSKA come from the germline V gene (reference sequence). Between the trimmed V and J ends, which lost 3 bases and 3 bases, there was a span of 14 bases. The same data also went into a second study, on T cells expressing NK-cell markers. As reported in that work: Scientists made TCR beta cDNA using 5'RACE template switching with UMIs. Repertoire data for TCR beta were derived from sorted T cells (CD3+CD56+NKG2C+, CD3+CD56+NKG2C- and CD3+CD56-NKG2C+). Dominant NKG2C+ clonotypes in over 5 donors made up about 1.0-7.5% of CD8+ T cells. These clonotypes additionally ranked first within the CD3+CD56-NKG2C+ fraction of four donors.

This chain links TRBV20-1 with TRBJ2-2; tentatively, D is TRBD2 (6 bases). This sequence originates from a man aged 45-65 years who received an inactivated influenza vaccine. Specimen: PBMCs from blood, collected on the day of vaccination. The CDR3 loop is CSARRSGVDTGELFF. As DNA, the CDR3 is TGCAGTGCTAGGCGGTCGGGGGTCGACACCGGGGAGCTGTTTTTT.